These 32 T cell receptor beta chains share one sample of origin, sequenced in a study of CD8+ T cells in alopecia areata. cDNA reverse transcribed from extracted RNA served as the sequencing template. TCRdb's copy holds only in-frame clones and misses some; the assay was immunoSEQ multiplex PCR. The sample has about 150,000 clones; under 60% are singletons. The sample here was CD8+ T cells sorted from blood, taken at week 0. These receptors all stem from a human donor with alopecia areata.

This clone appeared a few times. The V call is TRBV2, the J call TRBJ1-4; D possibly corresponds to TRBD1 (6 bases). Germline CDR1 is SNHLY and CDR2 is FYNNEI. The CDR3 is 14 amino acids. V lost 6 bases to trimming and J lost 8 bases, with 16 bases between them. As DNA, the CDR3 is TGTGCCAGCAGGAACAACCAGGGGAGCGAAAAACTGTTTTTT. Translation gives CASRNNQGSEKLFF.

The V and J genes are TRBV30 and TRBJ2-7; 9 nucleotides line up with TRBD1. The CDR3 spans 13 residues. V shed 5 bases and J 6 bases; nucleotides not matched to a gene: 8. The germline V gene has CDR1 GTSNPN and CDR2 SVGIG (reference sequence). This CDR3 is CAWAPGQGSEQYF. The CDR3 DNA follows: TGTGCCTGGGCTCCGGGACAGGGCTCCGAGCAGTACTTC.

The CDR3 region has the DNA TGTGCCTGGAGTGTAACAGGGGGCCCTGAAGCTTTCTTT. Residues: CAWSVTGGPEAFF. The J gene is TRBJ1-1, the V gene TRBV30; TRBD1 matches 9 bases. The V gene end was trimmed by 0 bases and the J gene end by 6 bases; junction bases not matched to a gene: 2. Germline V lookup: CDR1 GTSNPN, CDR2 SVGIG (reference sequence). The CDR3 sequence is 13 residues long.

The chain carries TRBV4-1 and TRBJ2-1; D is uncertain. The CDR3 covers 16 residues. With 3 bases removed from V and 1 base from J, the gap between germline ends came to 13 bases. Per germline, CDR1 MGHRA and CDR2 YSYEKL. CDR3 residues: CASSQSQTDSYNEQFF. CDR3 coding DNA: TGCGCCAGCAGCCAGTCTCAAACAGATTCCTACAATGAGCAGTTCTTC.

This chain's CDR3 is CASSRGLETQYF. In nucleotides, the CDR3 is TGTGCCAGCAGCCGGGGTTTAGAGACCCAGTACTTC. The chain joins TRBV7-9 to TRBJ2-5; D is perhaps TRBD2 (5 bases). The V end was cut by 5 bases, the J end by 4 bases, with 8 bases between. The CDR3 runs 12 residues. Germline-derived CDR1 and CDR2 are SEHNR and FQNEAQ (reference sequence). Using reference TRBV7-9 and TRBJ2-5 for the parts outside the CDR3, the full variable domain is DTGVSQNPRHKITKRGQNVTFRCDPISEHNRLYWYRQTLGQGPEFLTYFQNEAQLEKSRLLSDRFSAERPKGSFSTLEIQRTEQGDSAMYLCASSRGLETQYFGPGTRLLVL.

The rearrangement uses TRBV9 and TRBJ1-2, with 7 bases identical to TRBD1. Germline CDR1 and CDR2: SGDLS and YYNGEE. V lost 2 bases, J lost 1 base, and 8 bases stayed unmatched. There are 16 residues in the CDR3. The DNA of the CDR3 is TGTGCCAGCAGCGTCCCTACAGGGGATCATAACTATGGCTACACCTTC. It translates to CASSVPTGDHNYGYTF.

V gene TRBV6-5 combines with J gene TRBJ2-3; no definite D call. The V gene's germline CDR1 is MNHEY and CDR2 SVGAGI. The V gene lost 3 bases and the J gene lost 6 bases, with 7 bases spanning the gap. This CDR3 comprises 12 residues. For the CDR3, the DNA is TGTGCCAGCAGTTATATAGGGGATACGCAGTATTTT. Residues: CASSYIGDTQYF.

The rearrangement joins TRBV2 to TRBJ2-5, with 8 bases fitting TRBD2. V trimming: 6 bases; J trimming: 5 bases; junction bases outside the gene matches: 8. The CDR3 runs to 14 residues. Germline V gene data show CDR1 as SNHLY and CDR2 as FYNNEI. This chain's CDR3 is CASRQRGGRETQYF. CDR3 nucleotide sequence: TGTGCCAGCAGGCAACGGGGGGGCCGTGAGACCCAGTACTTC.

V gene TRBV14 combines with J gene TRBJ2-5; unclear D gene. This CDR3 comprises 13 residues. Germline V gives CDR1 SGHDN, CDR2 FVKESK. V lost 2 bases, J lost 1 base, and 5 bases lay in between. This chain's CDR3 is CASSQYSQETQYF. CDR3 bases: TGTGCCAGCAGCCAATACAGCCAAGAGACCCAGTACTTC.

The V gene is TRBV2, the J gene TRBJ2-5; D gene unclear. Germline V lookup: CDR1 SNHLY, CDR2 FYNNEI. V lost 4 bases to trimming and J lost 2 bases, with 11 bases between them. This CDR3 has 14 amino acids. As DNA, the CDR3 is TGTGCCAGCAGTGTTGAAGTCGGACAAGAGACCCAGTACTTC. It encodes CASSVEVGQETQYF.

The chain joins TRBV30 to TRBJ2-5; D is uncertain. V lost 2 bases to trimming and J lost 3 bases, with 10 bases between them. Germline CDR1 reads GTSNPN; CDR2 reads SVGIG (reference sequence). The CDR3 has 13 amino acids. CDR3 in amino acids: CAWSLSREETQYF. The CDR3 nucleotides read TGTGCCTGGAGTTTGTCCCGGGAAGAGACCCAGTACTTC.

This rearrangement joins TRBV15 to TRBJ2-3, with D possibly matching TRBD2 (5 bases). The CDR3 sequence is 16 residues long. The germline V gene encodes CDR1 LNHNV and CDR2 YYDKDF (reference sequence). Trimming shortened V by 1 base and J by 1 base, and 12 bases separated the two germline ends. The CDR3 sequence is CATSRGEGRGTDTQYF. In DNA, the CDR3 is TGTGCCACCAGCAGAGGGGAAGGGCGGGGCACAGATACGCAGTATTTT.

A remark on this clone: Other nucleotide sequences in the sample specify the same CDR3. The gene calls are TRBV30 and TRBJ1-1; D gene ambiguous. The V and J ends lost 4 bases and 1 base respectively, with 7 bases between them. The CDR3 consists of 12 residues. Germline V gene data show CDR1 as GTSNPN and CDR2 as SVGIG (reference sequence). Here the CDR3 DNA reads TGTGCCTGGAATGAAGGGAACACTGAAGCTTTCTTT. Amino acid sequence: CAWNEGNTEAFF.

This clone occurred a few times. V gene TRBV19 combines with J gene TRBJ2-1, with no clear D. This CDR3 is 13 amino acids long. The V end lost 2 bases, the J end lost 9 bases, and 11 bases lay between the germline ends. Germline loops: CDR1 LNHDA, CDR2 SQIVND (reference sequence). Here the CDR3 reads CASSISSFGEQFF. The CDR3 DNA is TGTGCCAGTAGTATATCGAGCTTTGGTGAGCAGTTCTTC.

The chain combines TRBV7-2 with TRBJ2-7; D remains ambiguous. V was trimmed by 1 base and J by 1 base, leaving 8 bases between them. Germline V gene data show CDR1 as SGHTA and CDR2 as FQGNSA. The CDR3 extends over 14 amino acids. CDR3 loop: CASSLEARSYEQYF. The CDR3 nucleotides read TGTGCCAGCAGCTTAGAAGCTCGTTCCTACGAGCAGTACTTC.

On this clone itself: Other DNA variants within this sample encode the same CDR3. The chain links TRBV9 to TRBJ2-6; D is uncertain. In germline, CDR1 is SGDLS, CDR2 YYNGEE. The CDR3 length is 15 residues. Trimming took 2 bases from V and 0 from J, leaving 6 bases between them. The CDR3 region has the DNA TGTGCCAGCAGCGTGGCTGGCTCTGGGGCCAACGTCCTGACTTTC. It translates to CASSVAGSGANVLTF. The complete variable domain, with remaining parts taken from reference TRBV9 and TRBJ2-6, reads DSGVTQTPKHLITATGQRVTLRCSPRSGDLSVYWYQQSLDQGLQFLIQYYNGEERAKGNILERFSAQQFPDLHSELNLSSLELGDSALYFCASSVAGSGANVLTFGAGSRLTVL.

V usage is TRBV14 and J usage is TRBJ2-1, with D uncertain. The CDR3 sequence is 12 residues long. Germline CDR1 reads SGHDN; CDR2 reads FVKESK. V was clipped by 1 base and J by 8 bases, with 6 bases between them. CDR3 sequence reads: CASSQAYYEQFF. For the CDR3, the DNA is TGTGCCAGCAGCCAAGCTTACTATGAGCAGTTCTTC.

This clone was seen only once. This chain uses TRBV25-1 with TRBJ2-7; D may correspond to TRBD1 or TRBD2 (5 bases each). This CDR3 comprises 14 residues. Germline CDR1 and CDR2: MGHDK and SYGVNS. The V gene lost 5 bases and the J gene lost 2 bases, with 13 bases spanning the gap. DNA for the CDR3: TGTGCCAGCAGTCCGGGAACAGGTACCTACGAGCAGTACTTC. Its protein is CASSPGTGTYEQYF.

The chain links TRBV6-5 to TRBJ1-1; the D gene is possibly TRBD1 (5 bases). The CDR3 is made up of 13 amino acids. In germline, CDR1 is MNHEY, CDR2 SVGAGI. Trimming removed 8 bases from V and 4 bases from J, with 14 bases in between. This CDR3 is CASEAGRSTEAFF. The CDR3 DNA sequence: TGTGCCAGCGAGGCAGGGCGTAGCACTGAAGCTTTCTTT.

The rearrangement uses TRBV15 and TRBJ1-5, with D maybe TRBD1 (5 bases). Trimming removed 0 bases from V and 8 bases from J, with 8 bases in between. Germline CDR1 and CDR2: LNHNV and YYDKDF (reference sequence). The CDR3 is made up of 13 amino acids. CDR3 residues: CATSRDKGEPQHF. The DNA of the CDR3 is TGTGCCACCAGCAGAGATAAAGGGGAGCCCCAGCATTTT.

The chain joins TRBV5-1 to TRBJ1-1; no firm D call. V was cut by 4 bases and J by 6 bases, with 16 bases left in between. The CDR3 consists of 14 residues. Germline values: CDR1 SGHRS, CDR2 YFSETQ. This CDR3 is CASSLEQFTPEAFF. CDR3 in DNA: TGCGCCAGCAGCCTGGAACAGTTTACCCCTGAAGCTTTCTTT. The entire variable domain, with the rest obtained from reference TRBV5-1 and TRBJ1-1, is as follows: KAGVTQTPRYLIKTRGQQVTLSCSPISGHRSVSWYQQTPGQGLQFLFEYFSETQRNKGNFPGRFSGRQFSNSRSEMNVSTLELGDSALYLCASSLEQFTPEAFFGQGTRLTVV.

Here the CDR3 reads CASSMTTDSNSPLHF. DNA of the CDR3: TGTGCCAGCAGCATGACAACCGACAGTAATTCACCCCTCCACTTT. The rearrangement links TRBV27 to TRBJ1-6; D may be TRBD1 (5 bases). Trimming pared 6 bases from V and 6 bases from J, leaving 15 bases between. CDR1 is MNHEY, CDR2 SMNVEV, per germline (reference sequence). CDR3 size: 15 residues.

The chain combines TRBV2 with TRBJ2-4, with 10 bases aligning to TRBD1. With the DNA end fitting TRBJ2-7 better, the J assignment may be wrong. This CDR3 is built from 17 residues. Germline CDR1 and CDR2: SNHLY and FYNNEI. The CDR3 loop reads CASSARLGQGEGYEQYF. The CDR3 coding sequence is TGTGCCAGCAGCGCGAGGCTTGGACAGGGGGAGGGCTACGAGCAGTACTTC.

The V and J genes are TRBV4-1 and TRBJ2-7, with D unresolved. V lost 0 bases and J lost 5, with 8 bases in between. The CDR3 loop spans 13 amino acids. Per germline, CDR1 MGHRA and CDR2 YSYEKL. The CDR3 loop is CASSQDQVDEQYF. In DNA form, the CDR3 reads TGCGCCAGCAGCCAAGATCAGGTTGACGAGCAGTACTTC.

This clone came up a few times. The chain carries TRBV28 and TRBJ1-5; no definite D call. CDR3 length: 15 residues. Germline V gene lookup returns CDR1 MDHEN and CDR2 SYDVKM. With 8 bases removed from V and 7 bases from J, the gap between germline ends came to 21 bases. The CDR3 nucleotides read TGTGCCAGCGAGAGTGGAAAGGGTGTTCGACAGCCCCAGCATTTT. Residues: CASESGKGVRQPQHF.

The sample holds a few counts of this clone. The V and J genes are TRBV7-9 and TRBJ2-2; 8 bases line up with TRBD1. V shed 5 bases, J shed 7 bases, and the junction held 12 bases outside the gene matches. The CDR3 runs 16 residues. CDR1 is SEHNR, CDR2 FQNEAQ, per germline (reference sequence). In DNA form, the CDR3 reads TGTGCCAGCAGCCTGAGGACAGGGCAAGGAGGCGGGGAGCTGTTTTTT. As protein: CASSLRTGQGGGELFF.

The V call is TRBV30, the J call TRBJ2-1, with D perhaps being TRBD1 or TRBD2 (6 bases each). The CDR3 has 13 amino acids. Per the germline V gene, CDR1 is GTSNPN and CDR2 is SVGIG (reference sequence). The V gene lost 1 base and the J gene lost 7 bases, with 11 bases spanning the gap. The chain's CDR3 is CAWSGKGGNEQFF. The CDR3 bases are TGTGCCTGGAGTGGAAAGGGGGGAAATGAGCAGTTCTTC. The full variable domain, completed using reference TRBV30 and TRBJ2-1, is SQTIHQWPATLVQPVGSPLSLECTVEGTSNPNLYWYRQAAGRGLQLLFYSVGIGQISSEVPQNLSASRPQDRQFILSSKKLLLSDSGFYLCAWSGKGGNEQFFGPGTRLTVL.

The V and J genes are TRBV27 and TRBJ1-4; no clear D gene. In germline, CDR1 is MNHEY, CDR2 SMNVEV (reference sequence). The CDR3 runs 12 residues. V lost 5 bases, J lost 7 bases, and 8 bases lay in between. This CDR3 is CASSPGGEKLFF. CDR3 sequence (DNA): TGTGCCAGCAGTCCAGGAGGTGAAAAACTGTTTTTT.

In DNA, the CDR3 is TGTGCCAGCAGCCCCTTCGGCAGCACTCATCAGCCCCAGCATTTT. Translated, it gives CASSPFGSTHQPQHF. The chain joins TRBV5-6 to TRBJ1-5; D uncertain. The CDR3 extends over 15 amino acids. In germline, CDR1 is SGHDT, CDR2 YYEEEE. V was pared by 4 bases and J by 5 bases, with 16 bases between. Using reference TRBV5-6 and TRBJ1-5 for the parts outside the CDR3, the full variable domain is DAGVTQSPTHLIKTRGQQVTLRCSPKSGHDTVSWYQQALGQGPQFIFQYYEEEERQRGNFPDRFSGHQFPNYSSELNVNALLLGDSALYLCASSPFGSTHQPQHFGDGTRLSIL.

The chain couples TRBV7-6 to TRBJ1-5; D ambiguous. The CDR3 has 15 amino acids. Germline V lookup: CDR1 SGHVS, CDR2 FNYEAQ. Between the trimmed V and J ends, which lost 5 bases and 5 bases, there was a span of 16 bases. CDR3 DNA: TGTGCCAGCAGCCCCCTCGTGTCTCCGGATCAGCCCCAGCATTTT. It encodes CASSPLVSPDQPQHF.

The rearrangement links TRBV5-1 to TRBJ2-7, with D maybe TRBD1 (5 bases). The V end was cut by 4 bases, the J end by 5 bases, with 10 bases between. This CDR3 is built from 12 residues. Germline V gives CDR1 SGHRS, CDR2 YFSETQ. Here the CDR3 reads CASSAARDEQYF. DNA of the CDR3: TGCGCCAGCAGCGCGGCCAGGGACGAGCAGTACTTC. The complete variable domain, with remaining parts taken from reference TRBV5-1 and TRBJ2-7, reads KAGVTQTPRYLIKTRGQQVTLSCSPISGHRSVSWYQQTPGQGLQFLFEYFSETQRNKGNFPGRFSGRQFSNSRSEMNVSTLELGDSALYLCASSAARDEQYFGPGTRLTVT.

The rearrangement uses TRBV13 and TRBJ1-5; D not resolved. The germline V and J ends were trimmed by 4 bases and 3 bases, with 10 bases remaining between them. The germline V gene has CDR1 PRHDT and CDR2 FYEKMQ (reference sequence). This CDR3 comprises 14 residues. The CDR3, as DNA: TGTGCCAGCAGCTCGCAGGCCTACAATCAGCCCCAGCATTTT. Translation gives CASSSQAYNQPQHF.